Listed below are T cell receptor beta chains from one sample, sequenced in a study of T cells in localized non-small cell lung cancer. Here immunoSEQ multiplex PCR was the method, and the copy in TCRdb shows in-frame clones only, minus some. The sample shows about 5,000 clones, 25% to 35% of them seen only once. Material: lung tumor tissue, obtained before any cancer treatment. All receptors come from a man aged 40 to 70 with stage II lung adenocarcinoma. The CDR3 runs from the conserved cysteine through the conserved F or W. The D gene is left open where the match is weak. The listing skips clone size in some rows; elsewhere it reads once, few, many or a size class.

j_call d_call v_call clone_size cdr3_aa cdr3_nt
TRBJ1-1 NA TRBV6-8 NA CASVEIPSEAFF TGTGCCAGCGTCGAGATACCTAGTGAAGCTTTCTTT
TRBJ2-1 TRBD2 TRBV7-4 few CASSVTSGYNEQFF TGTGCCAGCAGCGTTACTAGCGGTTACAATGAGCAGTTCTTC
TRBJ1-2 TRBD1 TRBV6-8 few CASSYHTRDSRGYTF TGTGCCAGCAGTTACCACACCCGGGACAGTCGAGGCTACACCTTC
TRBJ2-7 TRBD2 TRBV6-8 few CASSEAGGFYEQYF TGTGCCAGCTCCGAGGCGGGAGGGTTCTACGAGCAGTACTTC
TRBJ2-2 TRBD1 TRBV19 NA CASTSGGISNTGELFF TGTGCCAGTACATCAGGGGGAATTTCGAACACCGGGGAGCTGTTTTTT
TRBJ1-4 NA TRBV27 NA CASSDWGGEKLFF TGTGCCAGCAGTGATTGGGGTGGGGAAAAACTGTTTTTT
TRBJ2-7 NA TRBV2 few CASSRKDAYEQYF TGTGCCAGCAGTCGGAAGGACGCATACGAGCAGTACTTC
TRBJ2-3 TRBD1 TRBV25-1 NA CASSGDRVHTQYF TGTGCCAGCAGTGGTGACAGGGTCCATACGCAGTATTTT
TRBJ2-6 NA TRBV9 NA CASSETGANVLTF TGTGCCAGCAGTGAGACTGGGGCCAACGTCCTGACTTTC
TRBJ2-1 NA TRBV11-3 few CASSPTKPGNEQFF TGTGCCAGCAGCCCCACGAAGCCGGGCAATGAGCAGTTCTTC
TRBJ2-5 TRBD1 TRBV29-1 NA CSARGPSSQETQYF TGCAGCGCGAGGGGGCCCTCCAGCCAAGAGACCCAGTACTTC
TRBJ2-5 NA TRBV10-2 NA CASSGRTALETQYF TGCGCCAGCAGTGGGAGGACAGCTCTAGAGACCCAGTACTTC
TRBJ1-4 NA TRBV9 few CASSVGGSPANEKLFF TGTGCCAGCAGCGTAGGTGGGTCCCCGGCCAATGAAAAACTGTTTTTT
TRBJ1-1 NA TRBV5-1 NA CASSLGQMNTEAFF TGCGCCAGCAGCTTGGGACAGATGAACACTGAAGCTTTCTTT
TRBJ1-5 NA TRBV19 NA CASRRGGGGNQPQHF TGTGCCAGTAGAAGAGGAGGCGGGGGCAATCAGCCCCAGCATTTT
TRBJ2-3 NA TRBV6-8 few CASILGRASTDTQYF TGTGCCAGCATCTTGGGAAGGGCTAGCACAGATACGCAGTATTTT
TRBJ2-7 TRBD2 TRBV6-8 NA CASSPGLAIYEQYF TGTGCCAGCAGCCCCGGACTAGCGATCTACGAGCAGTACTTC
TRBJ2-1 TRBD1 TRBV12-5 NA CASVPGQGYNEQFF TGTGCTAGTGTCCCGGGACAGGGATACAATGAGCAGTTCTTC
TRBJ2-3 TRBD1 TRBV6-7 few CASSRDRGATSTDTQYF TGTGCCAGCAGTCGGGACAGGGGGGCAACAAGCACAGATACGCAGTATTTT
TRBJ2-3 NA TRBV11-3 NA CASSLKRFTDTQYF TGTGCCAGCAGCCTTAAGCGGTTCACAGATACGCAGTATTTT
TRBJ1-1 TRBD1 TRBV11-3 few CASSPGQGLYTEAFF TGTGCCAGCAGCCCGGGACAGGGATTATACACTGAAGCTTTCTTT
TRBJ2-1 TRBD1 TRBV19 NA CATDRGSNEQFF TGTGCCACGGACAGGGGATCGAATGAGCAGTTCTTC
TRBJ1-3 NA TRBV7-5 NA CASSWRSSSGNTIYF TGTGCCAGCAGCTGGAGGAGCTCCTCTGGAAACACCATATATTTT
TRBJ1-5 NA TRBV19 few CASSMSSLGNQPQHF TGTGCCAGTAGTATGAGCAGCCTAGGGAATCAGCCCCAGCATTTT
TRBJ2-2 NA TRBV23-1 NA CASSGDWGRDTGELFF TGCGCCAGCAGTGGGGACTGGGGCAGGGATACCGGGGAGCTGTTTTTT
TRBJ1-5 TRBD1 TRBV11-3 NA CASSFTGVDQPQHF TGTGCCAGCAGTTTTACAGGGGTCGATCAGCCCCAGCATTTT
TRBJ1-2 TRBD1 TRBV6-8 NA CASRRTGDGYTF TGTGCCAGCCGGAGGACAGGGGATGGCTACACCTTC
TRBJ1-1 NA TRBV7-2 NA CASSLSLNTEAFF TGTGCCAGCAGCTTATCCTTGAACACTGAAGCTTTCTTT
TRBJ2-3 NA TRBV11-3 NA CASSLASGRDTQYF TGTGCCAGCAGCTTGGCCTCCGGGAGAGATACGCAGTATTTT
TRBJ2-1 TRBD2 TRBV19 NA CASSREGLVAYEQFF TGTGCCAGTAGTAGAGAGGGACTAGTTGCATATGAGCAGTTCTTC
TRBJ1-5 NA TRBV28 NA CASSLVGTNQPQHF TGTGCCAGCAGTTTAGTAGGGACTAATCAGCCCCAGCATTTT
TRBJ2-3 NA TRBV28 few CASSYGGRVTDTQYF TGTGCCAGCAGCTACGGGGGGCGGGTCACAGATACGCAGTATTTT
TRBJ2-5 TRBD1 TRBV12-5 NA CASGPGTGGETQYF TGTGCTAGTGGTCCTGGGACAGGGGGAGAGACCCAGTACTTC
TRBJ1-5 NA TRBV6-8 NA CASTSMGNQPQHF TGTGCCAGCACTTCTATGGGTAATCAGCCCCAGCATTTT
TRBJ2-2 TRBD1 TRBV29-1 NA CSVGTGTGVSGELFF TGCAGCGTTGGTACCGGGACAGGGGTTTCCGGGGAGCTGTTTTTT
TRBJ2-1 TRBD2 TRBV28 medium-sized CASSLARLAGGGNEQFF TGTGCCAGCAGTTTAGCCCGACTAGCGGGAGGGGGGAATGAGCAGTTCTTC
TRBJ1-2 TRBD1 TRBV19 NA CASSPPLGQGARNYGYTF TGTGCCAGTAGTCCCCCGCTCGGCCAGGGGGCGCGGAACTATGGCTACACCTTC
TRBJ2-7 NA TRBV4-1 NA CASSQDTGLEQYF TGCGCCAGCAGCCAAGATACTGGTCTCGAGCAGTACTTC
TRBJ1-2 TRBD1 TRBV11-3 medium-sized CASGRQGASYGYTF TGTGCCAGCGGACGACAGGGGGCCTCCTATGGCTACACCTTC
TRBJ1-3 NA TRBV6-8 NA CASSQGNSGNTIYF TGTGCCAGCAGCCAGGGTAACTCTGGAAACACCATATATTTT
TRBJ2-7 TRBD2 TRBV11-3 few CASSSGGAAYEQYF TGTGCCAGCAGCTCGGGGGGAGCGGCCTACGAGCAGTACTTC
TRBJ1-5 NA TRBV23-1 NA CASSQGGAGQPQHF TGCGCCAGCAGTCAGGGGGGAGCTGGTCAGCCCCAGCATTTT
TRBJ1-2 TRBD1 TRBV6-8 NA CASTPDRVFGGYTF TGTGCCAGCACCCCAGACAGGGTGTTTGGTGGCTACACCTTC
TRBJ2-7 TRBD2 TRBV4-1 NA CASSQDIPRTSGRFYEQYF TGCGCCAGCAGCCAAGATATCCCCCGGACTAGCGGGAGGTTCTACGAGCAGTACTTC
TRBJ2-7 NA TRBV6-8 NA CASSSTPGEQYF TGTGCCAGCAGCTCGACACCGGGCGAGCAGTACTTC
TRBJ1-2 NA TRBV6-8 few CAILTAEGGYTF TGTGCCATTCTGACGGCCGAGGGGGGCTACACCTTC
TRBJ2-7 NA TRBV9 NA CASRSFAGLPSEQYF TGTGCCAGCCGATCTTTTGCGGGACTGCCGAGCGAGCAGTACTTC
TRBJ2-7 TRBD2 TRBV6-8 NA CASRERLAGEVEQYF TGTGCCAGCAGAGAGAGACTAGCGGGAGAGGTCGAGCAGTACTTC
TRBJ1-4 TRBD1 TRBV11-3 NA CASSAGTGVNEKLFF TGTGCCAGCAGCGCTGGGACAGGGGTAAATGAAAAACTGTTTTTT
TRBJ2-2 NA TRBV6-8 few CASRVIAATGELFF TGTGCCAGCAGGGTAATTGCGGCCACCGGGGAGCTGTTTTTT
TRBJ2-2 NA TRBV11-3 NA CASSRGGVGYTGELFF TGTGCCAGCAGCCGAGGGGGAGTCGGGTACACCGGGGAGCTGTTTTTT
TRBJ1-2 TRBD1 TRBV29-1 few CSGDSPNYGYTF TGCAGCGGGGACAGCCCTAACTATGGCTACACCTTC
TRBJ2-5 TRBD2 TRBV5-1 few CASTPPGGQETQYF TGCGCCAGCACCCCCCCGGGGGGGCAAGAGACCCAGTACTTC
TRBJ2-7 TRBD2 TRBV11-3 medium-sized CASSRDPGGSGVSAEQYF TGTGCCAGCAGCCGAGACCCTGGCGGGAGTGGGGTATCCGCCGAGCAGTACTTC